This record concerns one T cell receptor beta chain sequence. Its antigen remains unknown. The sample comes from a study of T cell responses to AZD1222 COVID-19 vaccine. Study conclusions and caveats: Reports say nearly half of spike-specific TCRs go after unmutated variant regions. Most donors were white British and more were female, and clonal diversity was possibly underestimated. Spike-wide coverage was observed for vaccine-associated CD4 TCRs, with dominant responses at 160-218 and 743-854.

TCRdb keeps only in-frame clones here, not all; method: immunoSEQ multiplex PCR. The profile covers 130,000 or so clones, with 80% to 90% appearing a single time and less than 10% taken by the ten largest. The sequence came from an adult in good health. Sequences were derived from peripheral blood, sampled on day 0 of AZD1222 vaccination.

The CDR3 DNA reads TGCAGTGCTGTGACGGGTCAGCCCCAGCATTTT. Amino acid sequence: CSAVTGQPQHF. J is TRBJ1-5 and V is TRBV20-1; D is uncertain. The CDR3 is made up of 11 amino acids. The germline CDR1 and CDR2 sequences are DFQATT and SNEGSKA (reference sequence). Deletions cut 5 bases from V and 6 bases from J, with 8 bases between.